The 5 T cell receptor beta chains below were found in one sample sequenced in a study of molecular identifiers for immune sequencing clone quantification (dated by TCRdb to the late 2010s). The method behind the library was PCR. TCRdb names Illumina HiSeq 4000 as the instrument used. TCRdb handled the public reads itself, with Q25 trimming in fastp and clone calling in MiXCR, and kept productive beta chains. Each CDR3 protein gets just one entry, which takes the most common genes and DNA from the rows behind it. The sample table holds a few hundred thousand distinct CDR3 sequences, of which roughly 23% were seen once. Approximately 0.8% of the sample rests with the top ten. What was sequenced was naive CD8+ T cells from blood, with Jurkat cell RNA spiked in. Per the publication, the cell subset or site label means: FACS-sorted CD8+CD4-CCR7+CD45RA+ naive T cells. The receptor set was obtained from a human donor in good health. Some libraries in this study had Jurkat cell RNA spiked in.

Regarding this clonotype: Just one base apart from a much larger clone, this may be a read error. DNA of the CDR3: TGTGCCAGCGGCTTAGGGGGCACTGGCAATCAGCCCCAGCATTTT. Translation: CASGLGGTGNQPQHF. The chain is built from TRBV7-9 and TRBJ1-5; 7 positions agree with TRBD1. This CDR3 is built from 15 residues. Germline V CDR1 and CDR2: SEHNR, FQNEAQ (reference sequence).

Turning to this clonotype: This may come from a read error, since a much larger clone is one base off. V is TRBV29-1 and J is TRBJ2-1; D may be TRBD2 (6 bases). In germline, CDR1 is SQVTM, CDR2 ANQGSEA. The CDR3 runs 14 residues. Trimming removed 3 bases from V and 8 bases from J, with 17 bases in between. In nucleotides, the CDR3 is TGCAGCGTTGAGGCTAGCAAACGGGAGTATGAGCAGTTCTTC. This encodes CSVEASKREYEQFF.

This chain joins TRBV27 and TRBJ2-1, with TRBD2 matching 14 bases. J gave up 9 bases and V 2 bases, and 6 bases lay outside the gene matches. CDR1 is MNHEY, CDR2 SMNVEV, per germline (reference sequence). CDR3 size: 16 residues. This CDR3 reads CASSLERLAGGLEQFF. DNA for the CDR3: TGTGCCAGCAGTTTAGAACGACTAGCGGGAGGGCTTGAGCAGTTCTTC.

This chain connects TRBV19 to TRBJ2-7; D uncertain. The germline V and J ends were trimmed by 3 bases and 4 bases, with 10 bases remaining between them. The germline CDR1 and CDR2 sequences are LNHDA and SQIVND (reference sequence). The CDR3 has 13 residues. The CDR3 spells CASSIERNYEQYF. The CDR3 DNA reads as TGTGCCAGTAGTATCGAGAGAAATTACGAGCAGTACTTC.

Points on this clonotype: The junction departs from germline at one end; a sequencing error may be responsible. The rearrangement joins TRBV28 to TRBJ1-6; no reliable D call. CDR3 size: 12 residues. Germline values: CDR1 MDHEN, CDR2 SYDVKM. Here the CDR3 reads CASSFGNSLLHF. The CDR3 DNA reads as TGTGCCAGCAGTTTCGGGAATTCACTCCTCCACTTT.